A selection of T cell receptor beta chains follows, all from one sample in a study of blood T cell repertoires in COVID-19. TCRdb's table, derived via immunoSEQ multiplex PCR, lists solely in-frame clones and lacks some. The sample has about 320,000 clones, about nine tenths seen once; the top ten hold over 4%. The sample consisted of PBMCs or T cells enriched from blood (not recorded which). These receptor sequences come from a man in his 60s who had recovered from COVID-19. Both conserved end residues are part of each CDR3. A D gene is named only where the DNA matches it firmly. Clone size is given for some rows only: seen once, a few or many times, or a class if the clone is expanded.

j_call clone_size d_call v_call cdr3_nt cdr3_aa
TRBJ2-1 once TRBD1 TRBV2 TGTGCCAGCGGGTTGGGGACAGGGGAATTCTTC CASGLGTGEFF
TRBJ2-4 . . TRBV5-1 TGCGCCAGCAGCTCTACATCCCCTAGCACAGGGGCCAAAAACATTCAGTACTTC CASSSTSPSTGAKNIQYF
TRBJ2-3 . TRBD1 TRBV6-5 TGTGCCAGCACTCAGGACAGGTACACAGATACGCAGTATTTT CASTQDRYTDTQYF
TRBJ2-3 . TRBD2 TRBV10-1 TGCGCCAGCAGTGACTACTCCGGGACTACAATGGGCACAGATACGCAGTATTTT CASSDYSGTTMGTDTQYF
TRBJ2-7 . . TRBV9 TGTGCCAGCAGCGTAGCGGTAGCCGCCTCCTACGAGCAGTACTTC CASSVAVAASYEQYF
TRBJ2-3 . TRBD1 TRBV5-1 TGCGCCAGCAGCTTGTTTGGGCCGGCAGGGGGCGCAACAGATACGCAGTATTTT CASSLFGPAGGATDTQYF
TRBJ2-4 . . TRBV5-8 TGTGCCAGCAGCTTTTTTCGGGGAGAAACCGCCAAAAACATTCAGTACTTC CASSFFRGETAKNIQYF
TRBJ2-4 . . TRBV21-1 TGTGCCAGCAGCAAAGTACGACGGGGCATTCAGTACTTC CASSKVRRGIQYF
TRBJ2-1 few . TRBV28 TGTGCCAGCAGTTATCCGGAGGGTTTCAATGAGCAGTTCTTC CASSYPEGFNEQFF
TRBJ2-3 . TRBD2 TRBV24-1 TGTGCCACCAGTGATGAGACTAGCGGGAGGCGGTCAGATACGCAGTATTTT CATSDETSGRRSDTQYF
TRBJ2-1 . . TRBV7-7 TGTGCTAGCAGCTTCCAAGCGGGCGACAATGAGCAGTTCTTC CASSFQAGDNEQFF
TRBJ2-3 . . TRBV5-5 TGTGCCAGCAGCCTAAGGCCCCAGGGGAGCCAGGGTACGCAGTATTTT CASSLRPQGSQGTQYF
TRBJ2-2 few . TRBV5-1 TGCGCCAGCAGCTTGGACCAGGGGAACACCGGGGAGCTGTTTTTT CASSLDQGNTGELFF
TRBJ1-6 . . TRBV7-2 TGTGCCAGCAGCCTCCTACAGAGCTATAATTCACCCCTCCACTTT CASSLLQSYNSPLHF
TRBJ2-5 few TRBD2 TRBV5-1 TGCGCCAGCAGCTTAACGACTAGCGGGAGTTGGGAGACCCAGTACTTC CASSLTTSGSWETQYF
TRBJ1-5 . . TRBV28 TGTGCCAGCAGTGGGGGCCAAGGTCAGCCCCAGCATTTT CASSGGQGQPQHF
TRBJ2-1 . TRBD2 TRBV5-4 TGTGCCAGCAGAGTTACTAGCGCCTACAATGAGCAGTTCTTC CASRVTSAYNEQFF
TRBJ1-1 . TRBD1 TRBV5-6 TGTGCCAGCAGCTGGGCGGGGACAGCTTACACTGAAGCTTTCTTT CASSWAGTAYTEAFF
TRBJ1-5 . . TRBV19 TGTGCCAGTAGTATTGCCATACAGGGCCTCAATCAGCCCCAGCATTTT CASSIAIQGLNQPQHF
TRBJ2-1 . . TRBV7-2 TGTGCCAGCAGCTTAGCGCTAAGCGGATACAATGAGCAGTTCTTC CASSLALSGYNEQFF
TRBJ2-3 . TRBD2 TRBV19 TGTGCCAGTAGTATACGGACTAGTACCCCAGATACGCAGTATTTT CASSIRTSTPDTQYF
TRBJ1-2 . . TRBV3-1/TRBV3-2 TGTGCCAGCAGCCAACAGGGGAAGGGCTATGGCTACACCTTC CASSQQGKGYGYTF
TRBJ2-5 . TRBD2 TRBV18 TGTGCCAGCTCCCGCACTAGCGCACAAGAGACCCAGTACTTC CASSRTSAQETQYF
TRBJ1-4 . TRBD1 TRBV28 TGTGCCAGCAGTTTCAGGGGGCCGGGTAATGAAAAACTGTTTTTT CASSFRGPGNEKLFF
TRBJ2-7 . . TRBV3-1/TRBV3-2 TGTGCCAGCAGAGGAGACTTCGACTACGAGCAGTACTTC CASRGDFDYEQYF
TRBJ2-1 . TRBD2 TRBV29-1 TGCAGCACCCTTGGGGGGGAGGGAAGCGGGAGGGAGTACAATGAGCAGTTCTTC CSTLGGEGSGREYNEQFF
TRBJ2-1 . . TRBV6-5 TGTGCCAGCAGTTACGCATTTTATAGCTCCTACAATGAGCAGTTCTTC CASSYAFYSSYNEQFF
TRBJ2-1 once TRBD2 TRBV9 TGTGCCAGCAGCGTAGCTGAAATAGCGGGAGACGAGCCCTACAATGAGCAGTTCTTC CASSVAEIAGDEPYNEQFF
TRBJ2-2 . TRBD1 TRBV27 TGTGCCAGCAGTCCCGGACAGGGCCTGAGCGGGGAGCTGTTTTTT CASSPGQGLSGELFF
TRBJ2-1 . TRBD2 TRBV9 TGTGCCAGCAGCGGAGGGGTAGCGGGAGCTTACAATGAGCAGTTCTTC CASSGGVAGAYNEQFF
TRBJ1-1 . . TRBV3-1/TRBV3-2 TGTGCCAGCAGCCAACGGGGGGCAGCTTTCTTT CASSQRGAAFF
TRBJ2-1 . TRBD2 TRBV20-1 TGCAGTGCTAGTTTGGCTAGCGGGAGAGGGGGCTCCTACAATGAGCAGTTCTTC CSASLASGRGGSYNEQFF
TRBJ1-5 . TRBD1 TRBV28 TGTGCCACCCTCCGACAGGGGGCGAAGGTCAATCAGCCCCAGCATTTT CATLRQGAKVNQPQHF
TRBJ2-2 few . TRBV9 TGTGCCAGCAGCGTACGGGTCACCGGGGAGCTGTTTTTT CASSVRVTGELFF
TRBJ1-1 . . TRBV18 TGTGCCAGCTCACCATTGGGGTCCGGGGGGAACACTGAAGCTTTCTTT CASSPLGSGGNTEAFF
TRBJ1-1 . . TRBV10-3 TGTGCCATCAGTGAAACGGCGGACACTGAAGCTTTCTTT CAISETADTEAFF
TRBJ2-3 . TRBD2 TRBV27 TGTGCCAGCAGTCGCCCGGGGGAGTTCGTAGCGGGAAGATCCACAGATACGCAGTATTTT CASSRPGEFVAGRSTDTQYF
TRBJ1-1 . . TRBV2 TGTGCCAGCAGTGGGGCAAGTAGGAACACTGAAGCTTTCTTT CASSGASRNTEAFF
TRBJ1-2 . . TRBV10-2 TGCGCCAGCAGTGACCCGGGATCCGGTGGCTACACCTTC CASSDPGSGGYTF
TRBJ2-1 once . TRBV5-1 TGCGCCAGCAGTATCGACAGAGGCGACAATGAGCAGTTCTTC CASSIDRGDNEQFF
TRBJ2-5 . . TRBV28 TGTGCCAGCAGTTTGGGGGCTTGGGAGACCCAGTACTTC CASSLGAWETQYF
TRBJ1-3 . TRBD1 TRBV7-7 TGTGCTAGCAGCTCGGGACAGGGCAGCTCTGGAAACACCATATATTTT CASSSGQGSSGNTIYF
TRBJ1-2 . . TRBV5-1 TGCGCCAGCAGCCGGGGGGGTCAGGGTGATGGCTACACCTTC CASSRGGQGDGYTF
TRBJ1-1 once TRBD1 TRBV5-4 TGTGCCAGCAGTTCAGTGACAGGGTTAATGGGGAACACTGAAGCTTTCTTT CASSSVTGLMGNTEAFF
TRBJ2-7 . . TRBV30 TGTGCCTGGAGTGAGGACAGAGGCTCCTACGAGCAGTACTTC CAWSEDRGSYEQYF
TRBJ2-7 once . TRBV5-1 TGCGCCAGCGGAAGTAGACAGGAAGGCGAGCAGTACTTC CASGSRQEGEQYF
TRBJ1-1 . TRBD1 TRBV19 TGTGCCAGTAGTATTTTGCCGGGACAGGGTATGAACACTGAAGCTTTCTTT CASSILPGQGMNTEAFF